This is a list of T cell receptor beta chains from one sample in a study of OX40 agonist ivuxolimab in advanced cancers. TCRdb's copy holds only in-frame clones and misses some; the assay was immunoSEQ multiplex PCR. The sample includes about 56,000 clones, about 80% seen only once; the top ten take 4% to 5%. This specimen was CD4+ or CD8+ T cells sorted from blood, taken in a trial of the OX40 agonist ivuxolimab. All receptors come from an adult with an advanced solid tumor such as melanoma, head and neck, liver or kidney cancer. The CDR3 runs from the conserved cysteine through the conserved F or W. A D gene is named only where the DNA matches it firmly. Clone sizes are given selectively: once, few, many, or a class where the clone is expanded.

clone_size: -; d_call: TRBD1; v_call: TRBV6-6; j_call: TRBJ2-7; cdr3_aa: CASTGQGLWYEQYF; cdr3_nt: TGTGCCAGCACCGGACAGGGGTTGTGGTACGAGCAGTACTTC
clone_size: -; d_call: TRBD1; v_call: TRBV6-1; j_call: TRBJ1-4; cdr3_aa: CASSEPGGATNEKLFF; cdr3_nt: TGTGCCAGCAGTGAACCAGGGGGCGCAACTAATGAAAAACTGTTTTTT
clone_size: once; d_call: -; v_call: TRBV30; j_call: TRBJ2-3; cdr3_aa: CAGTGTDTQYF; cdr3_nt: TGTGCAGGCACAGGAACAGATACGCAGTATTTT
clone_size: -; d_call: -; v_call: TRBV9; j_call: TRBJ2-3; cdr3_aa: CASSRGMSTDTQYF; cdr3_nt: TGTGCCAGCAGCCGCGGAATGAGCACAGATACGCAGTATTTT
clone_size: once; d_call: -; v_call: TRBV5-1; j_call: TRBJ2-5; cdr3_aa: CATQRSGQNQETQYF; cdr3_nt: TGCGCCACCCAGCGAAGTGGACAGAACCAAGAGACCCAGTACTTC
clone_size: few; d_call: TRBD1; v_call: TRBV2; j_call: TRBJ2-7; cdr3_aa: CASSHGQGNEQYF; cdr3_nt: TGTGCCAGCAGCCACGGACAGGGTAACGAGCAGTACTTC
clone_size: once; d_call: -; v_call: TRBV2; j_call: TRBJ1-4; cdr3_aa: CASRRASTNEKLFF; cdr3_nt: TGTGCCAGCAGGAGGGCCTCAACTAATGAAAAACTGTTTTTT
clone_size: -; d_call: -; v_call: TRBV5-4; j_call: TRBJ1-1; cdr3_aa: CASRDWNTEAFF; cdr3_nt: TGTGCCAGCCGGGACTGGAACACTGAAGCTTTCTTT
clone_size: -; d_call: -; v_call: TRBV19; j_call: TRBJ2-1; cdr3_aa: CASRRGTQYNEQFF; cdr3_nt: TGTGCTTCAAGACGTGGGACCCAATACAATGAGCAGTTCTTC
clone_size: -; d_call: TRBD1; v_call: TRBV30; j_call: TRBJ2-1; cdr3_aa: CAWSGDRRNNEQFF; cdr3_nt: TGTGCCTGGAGCGGGGACAGGAGGAACAATGAGCAGTTCTTC
clone_size: -; d_call: -; v_call: TRBV7-3; j_call: TRBJ1-5; cdr3_aa: CASSSQEGQPQHF; cdr3_nt: TGTGCCAGCAGCTCACAAGAAGGCCAGCCCCAGCATTTT
clone_size: -; d_call: -; v_call: TRBV30; j_call: TRBJ1-5; cdr3_aa: CAWSVGETQPQHF; cdr3_nt: TGTGCCTGGAGTGTGGGAGAAACGCAGCCCCAGCATTTT
clone_size: -; d_call: TRBD2; v_call: TRBV7-3; j_call: TRBJ2-3; cdr3_aa: CASSPGLGADTQYF; cdr3_nt: TGTGCCAGCAGCCCGGGACTAGGGGCAGATACGCAGTATTTT
clone_size: -; d_call: -; v_call: TRBV2; j_call: TRBJ1-2; cdr3_aa: CASRAARTISHSYGYTF; cdr3_nt: TGTGCCAGCAGGGCCGCCAGGACCATCTCACATTCCTATGGCTACACCTTC
clone_size: once; d_call: -; v_call: TRBV29-1; j_call: TRBJ2-5; cdr3_aa: CSVDPGQYQETQYF; cdr3_nt: TGCAGCGTTGATCCAGGGCAGTACCAAGAGACCCAGTACTTC
clone_size: -; d_call: -; v_call: TRBV6-1; j_call: TRBJ1-1; cdr3_aa: CASSEHPFTEAFF; cdr3_nt: TGTGCCAGCAGTGAACACCCCTTCACTGAAGCTTTCTTT
clone_size: -; d_call: TRBD2; v_call: TRBV18; j_call: TRBJ2-2; cdr3_aa: CASSELAGETGELFF; cdr3_nt: TGTGCCAGCTCTGAGTTGGCGGGAGAAACCGGGGAGCTGTTTTTT
clone_size: -; d_call: -; v_call: TRBV18; j_call: TRBJ1-1; cdr3_aa: CASSPGDTEAFF; cdr3_nt: TGTGCCAGCTCACCAGGGGACACTGAAGCTTTCTTT
clone_size: -; d_call: TRBD1; v_call: TRBV18; j_call: TRBJ1-1; cdr3_aa: CASSPPSGQGNTEAFF; cdr3_nt: TGTGCCAGCTCACCACCGTCGGGACAGGGCAACACTGAAGCTTTCTTT
clone_size: -; d_call: -; v_call: TRBV7-8; j_call: TRBJ2-7; cdr3_aa: CASSRVGEQYF; cdr3_nt: TGTGCCAGCAGCAGGGTGGGCGAGCAGTACTTC
clone_size: -; d_call: -; v_call: TRBV7-3; j_call: TRBJ1-1; cdr3_aa: CASSPQGTNTEAFF; cdr3_nt: TGTGCCAGCAGCCCCCAAGGGACAAACACTGAAGCTTTCTTT
clone_size: -; d_call: TRBD2; v_call: TRBV28; j_call: TRBJ2-7; cdr3_aa: CASRGTSGFYEQYF; cdr3_nt: TGTGCCAGCAGGGGGACTAGCGGATTCTACGAGCAGTACTTC